This passage covers 21 T cell receptor beta chains from one sample sequenced in a study of CD8+ T cells in alopecia areata. After isolation, RNA underwent reverse transcription to generate cDNA as the sequencing template. The repertoire was sequenced with immunoSEQ multiplex PCR; TCRdb's copy has only in-frame clones and lacks some. The sample comprises around 190,000 clones, approximately 60% of which are singletons, and roughly 5.3% rests with the top ten. The sequenced sample was CD8+ T cells sorted from blood. Receptor source: a human donor in good health.

There are a few counts of this clone. The rearrangement joins TRBV19 to TRBJ2-6; unclear D gene. Germline V gives CDR1 LNHDA, CDR2 SQIVND (reference sequence). The CDR3 runs 11 residues. The V end was cut by 8 bases, the J end by 12 bases, with 11 bases between. CDR3 residues: CASSPSRVLTF. In DNA, the CDR3 is TGTGCCAGTTCCCCCTCCCGCGTCCTGACTTTC.

The genes are TRBV5-6 and TRBJ1-6; 9 nucleotides match TRBD1. The CDR3 length is 15 residues. Germline loops: CDR1 SGHDT, CDR2 YYEEEE. Germline trimming cut 4 bases from V and 8 bases from J; bases unmatched to any gene: 7. Here the CDR3 reads CASSQGTGRHSPLHF. The DNA of the CDR3 is TGTGCCAGCAGCCAGGGGACAGGGAGGCATTCACCCCTCCACTTT.

This clone came up once. The chain combines TRBV6-5 with TRBJ2-3; D not resolved. V lost 6 bases and J lost 4, with 17 bases in between. The CDR3 is 15 amino acids. Germline V lookup: CDR1 MNHEY, CDR2 SVGAGI. CDR3 sequence (DNA): TGTGCCAGCAGCGCCGAGGCCAGCCATCCAGATACGCAGTATTTT. It translates to CASSAEASHPDTQYF.

V and J are TRBV5-4 and TRBJ1-1; no clear D gene. The CDR3 covers 14 residues. Trimming left V 0 bases short and J 1 base short, with 7 bases between. The germline V gene has CDR1 SGHNT and CDR2 YYREEE (reference sequence). CDR3 DNA sequence: TGTGCCAGCAGCTTGGTTGCCCCGAACACTGAAGCTTTCTTT. Amino acid sequence: CASSLVAPNTEAFF.

This clone occurred once. V and J are TRBV5-4 and TRBJ1-1; 8 bases map to TRBD1. Looked up from germline, CDR1 is SGHNT and CDR2 is YYREEE (reference sequence). V lost 5 bases to trimming and J lost 0 bases; unmatched junction nucleotides: 3. This CDR3 is 14 amino acids long. CDR3: CASRAGGLNTEAFF. As DNA, the CDR3 is TGTGCCAGCAGGGCAGGGGGCTTGAACACTGAAGCTTTCTTT. The whole variable domain, remainder taken from reference TRBV5-4 and TRBJ1-1, is ETGVTQSPTHLIKTRGQQVTLRCSSQSGHNTVSWYQQALGQGPQFIFQYYREEENGRGNFPPRFSGLQFPNYSSELNVNALELDDSALYLCASRAGGLNTEAFFGQGTRLTVV.

The chain is built from TRBV13 and TRBJ2-1; TRBD1 agrees at 8 bases. CDR1 is PRHDT, CDR2 FYEKMQ, per germline (reference sequence). The CDR3 totals 13 residues. V lost 8 bases and J lost 6; bases outside the gene matches: 6. CDR3 in amino acids: CASGMDRVNEQFF. The CDR3 DNA reads TGTGCCAGCGGTATGGACAGGGTCAATGAGCAGTTCTTC.

This chain links TRBV29-1 with TRBJ2-2; no clear D gene. The CDR3 is 13 residues long. The V gene lost 4 bases and the J gene lost 7 bases, with 13 bases spanning the gap. Germline V lookup: CDR1 SQVTM, CDR2 ANQGSEA. CDR3 sequence: CSVVLGSIGELFF. CDR3 nucleotides: TGCAGCGTTGTCTTAGGAAGCATCGGGGAGCTGTTTTTT.

This chain uses TRBV2 with TRBJ2-7; D gene ambiguous. The CDR3 totals 14 residues. The V end was cut by 10 bases, the J end by 0 bases, with 16 bases between. CDR1 SNHLY and CDR2 FYNNEI come from the germline V gene. CDR3 in DNA: TGTGCCACCGAATGGAGTCAAAGCTCCTACGAGCAGTACTTC. It yields the protein CATEWSQSSYEQYF.

This chain links TRBV6-5 with TRBJ2-1; 13 nucleotides align to TRBD2. The CDR3 runs to 16 residues. The germline V gene has CDR1 MNHEY and CDR2 SVGAGI. J gave up 3 bases and V 4 bases, and 3 bases lay outside the gene matches. CDR3 DNA: TGTGCCAGCAGTTTCGGGACTAGCGGGGTCTACAATGAGCAGTTCTTC. This encodes CASSFGTSGVYNEQFF.

This clone was seen more than once but under ten times. The chain recombines TRBV27 with TRBJ1-2; 7 nucleotides match TRBD1. Germline V CDR1 and CDR2: MNHEY, SMNVEV (reference sequence). V gave up 1 base and J gave up 4 bases; unmatched junction bases: 3. The CDR3 spans 14 residues. CDR3 loop: CASSLYPGGYGYTF. In DNA form, the CDR3 reads TGTGCCAGCAGTTTATATCCAGGGGGCTATGGCTACACCTTC.

V usage is TRBV7-9 and J usage is TRBJ1-1, with 7 bases that match TRBD1. CDR1 is SEHNR and CDR2 is FQNEAQ in the germline V gene (reference sequence). This CDR3 has 12 residues. The J segment lost 7 bases and the V segment lost 2 bases, leaving 1 base of the junction unmatched. CDR3 DNA sequence: TGTGCCAGCAGCTTAAGGGACAGTGAAGCTTTCTTT. It yields the protein CASSLRDSEAFF.

V is TRBV29-1 and J is TRBJ2-1; D may match TRBD1 or TRBD2 (6 bases each). The CDR3 loop spans 14 amino acids. Looked up from germline, CDR1 is SQVTM and CDR2 is ANQGSEA. The V end lost 7 bases, the J end lost 2 bases, and 15 bases lay between the germline ends. CDR3 residues: CSASGALPYNEQFF. The CDR3 nucleotides read TGCAGCGCCTCGGGGGCGCTCCCCTACAATGAGCAGTTCTTC.

This clone came up a few times. This chain uses TRBV4-1 with TRBJ2-5; TRBD2 matches 11 bases. Germline trimming cut 4 bases from V and 6 bases from J; bases unmatched to any gene: 1. CDR1 and CDR2 from the germline V gene are MGHRA and YSYEKL. This CDR3 has 13 amino acids. In nucleotides, the CDR3 is TGCGCCAGCAGCCCTAGCGGGAGGAAGACCCAGTACTTC. Translated, it gives CASSPSGRKTQYF.

The rearrangement links TRBV2 to TRBJ1-1, with D tentatively TRBD1 (5 bases). CDR1 and CDR2 (germline): SNHLY, FYNNEI. This CDR3 has 13 residues. The CDR3 region is CVTQGQGSTEAFF. The CDR3 coding sequence is TGTGTCACCCAGGGCCAGGGAAGCACTGAAGCTTTCTTT.

To note about this clone: The same CDR3 arises from other DNA sequences in this sample as well. V is TRBV27 and J is TRBJ2-2; D call uncertain. This CDR3 has 11 amino acids. From germline, CDR1 is MNHEY and CDR2 SMNVEV (reference sequence). V lost 3 bases and J 8 bases, leaving 4 bases between the germline ends. The CDR3 nucleotides read TGTGCCAGCAGTTTTGGGGGGGAGCTGTTTTTT. Amino acid sequence: CASSFGGELFF.

The chain recombines TRBV9 with TRBJ2-1; D is possibly TRBD1 or TRBD2 (6 bases each). The germline V gene encodes CDR1 SGDLS and CDR2 YYNGEE. This CDR3 has 15 amino acids. V was pared by 0 bases and J by 0 bases, with 7 bases between. This CDR3 reads CASSVGGASYNEQFF. CDR3 coding DNA: TGTGCCAGCAGCGTAGGGGGGGCCTCCTACAATGAGCAGTTCTTC. Drawing the rest from reference TRBV9 and TRBJ2-1, the complete variable domain is DSGVTQTPKHLITATGQRVTLRCSPRSGDLSVYWYQQSLDQGLQFLIQYYNGEERAKGNILERFSAQQFPDLHSELNLSSLELGDSALYFCASSVGGASYNEQFFGPGTRLTVL.

The chain employs TRBV9 and TRBJ2-7, with D possibly called TRBD1 or TRBD2 (5 bases each). The CDR3 length is 14 residues. V lost 2 bases to trimming and J lost 2 bases, with 11 bases between them. Germline V gives CDR1 SGDLS, CDR2 YYNGEE. CDR3 protein: CASSVKGTPYEQYF. The CDR3 nucleotides are TGTGCCAGCAGCGTGAAAGGGACCCCCTACGAGCAGTACTTC.

Only a few counts were recorded for this clone. The rearrangement links TRBV7-9 to TRBJ2-1; tentatively, D is TRBD2 (5 bases). Germline loops: CDR1 SEHNR, CDR2 FQNEAQ (reference sequence). Between the trimmed V and J ends, which lost 1 base and 6 bases, there was a span of 13 bases. The CDR3 spans 15 residues. CDR3 loop: CASSLEDSPTNEQFF. The CDR3 bases are TGTGCCAGCAGCTTAGAGGACTCCCCCACCAATGAGCAGTTCTTC. The full variable domain, in which reference TRBV7-9 and TRBJ2-1 provide the parts outside the CDR3, is DTGVSQNPRHKITKRGQNVTFRCDPISEHNRLYWYRQTLGQGPEFLTYFQNEAQLEKSRLLSDRFSAERPKGSFSTLEIQRTEQGDSAMYLCASSLEDSPTNEQFFGPGTRLTVL.

The chain employs TRBV29-1 and TRBJ2-3, with 7 bases lining up with TRBD1. Trimming removed 4 bases from V and 14 bases from J; junction bases left unmatched: 9. Germline V CDR1 and CDR2: SQVTM, ANQGSEA. The CDR3 runs 11 residues. The CDR3 protein is CSVVEQGYPYF. The CDR3 DNA is TGCAGCGTTGTGGAACAGGGGTATCCGTATTTT.

This chain connects TRBV27 to TRBJ2-2, with 9 bases matching TRBD1. V was pared by 4 bases and J by 7 bases, with 10 bases of the junction left unmatched. The germline gives CDR1 MNHEY, CDR2 SMNVEV (reference sequence). CDR3 length: 16 residues. CDR3: CASSSPFGTGIGELFF. The CDR3 DNA reads as TGTGCCAGCAGTTCCCCTTTCGGGACAGGGATCGGGGAGCTGTTTTTT.

This clone was counted between two and nine times. CDR3 DNA: TGTGCCACCAGCAGAGTAGCGGTTAGTGAGCAGTTCTTC. This sequence encodes CATSRVAVSEQFF. The chain employs TRBV15 and TRBJ2-1; D might be TRBD2 (6 bases). Germline-derived CDR1 and CDR2 are LNHNV and YYDKDF (reference sequence). The CDR3 loop spans 13 amino acids. V was cut by 1 base and J by 9 bases, with 10 bases left in between.